Presented here are 15 T cell receptor beta chains from one specimen sequenced in a study of tumor and adjacent non-tumor tissue in lung cancer. RNA was extracted from bulk tissue without any cell sorting. Three rounds of nested PCR, following a modified ARM-PCR protocol, produced the TCRbeta library. Via MiXCR, TCRdb re-called the multiplex PCR reads, giving one row per CDR3 protein. The sample lists fewer than 85,000 distinct CDR3 sequences; around 73% were seen once. The sample taken for sequencing was lung tumor tissue. The receptors here all came from a man in his 60s with non-small cell lung cancer.

This clonotype was observed a few times. The junction does not match germline at one end; this may be a read error. The chain joins TRBV5-5 to TRBJ2-7, with 7 bases fitting TRBD1. CDR1 SGHKS and CDR2 YYEKEE come from the germline V gene (reference sequence). The CDR3 is 17 amino acids. The chain's CDR3 is CDSSSPGGDLMMNEQYF. The CDR3 DNA reads as TGTGACAGCAGCAGCCCAGGGGGTGACCTTATGATGAACGAGCAGTACTTC.

In its sample, this clonotype was seen a few times. This sequence may be a read error, since a much larger clone differs from it by one base. The rearrangement uses TRBV5-1 and TRBJ2-7; D is tentatively TRBD1 or TRBD2 (5 bases each). The CDR3 spans 18 residues. The ends were cut back, 3 bases at V and 4 bases at J, with 26 bases in the middle. The germline V gene encodes CDR1 SGHRS and CDR2 YFSETQ. The DNA of the CDR3 is TGCGCCAGCAGCTCGAGGGCCGGTTGGGACCTGGTTCCTTACGAGCAGTACTTC. Translated: CASSSRAGWDLVPYEQYF.

V usage is TRBV11-1 and J usage is TRBJ2-5; tentative D call: TRBD2 (6 bases). Looked up from germline, CDR1 is SGHAT and CDR2 is FQDESV (reference sequence). The V end was cut by 5 bases, the J end by 7 bases, with 14 bases between. This CDR3 has 13 residues. In DNA form, the CDR3 reads TGTGCCAGCAGCCCCTCCGCGGGACTGACCCAGTACTTC. This codes for CASSPSAGLTQYF.

A remark on this clonotype: A read error may account for a junction end that differs from germline. In DNA, the CDR3 is TGTAGTGCTAGATCGCTCATCAAAGATAAGCAGTATTTT. It specifies CSARSLIKDKQYF. V gene TRBV20-1 combines with J gene TRBJ2-3; D is unresolved. The CDR3 totals 13 residues. CDR1 is DFQATT, CDR2 SNEGSKA, per germline (reference sequence).

On this clonotype itself: The final CDR3 position lacks the conserved phenylalanine or tryptophan, pointing to a likely read error. Because the CDR3's place on the DNA is in doubt, the DNA is left out and the CDR3 is given as listed by TCRdb. The rearrangement uses TRBV20-1 and TRBJ2-1; TRBD2, the table's D call, was not compared with the DNA. Germline V gives CDR1 DFQATT, CDR2 SNEGSKA (reference sequence). The CDR3 sequence runs 15 residues, both termini included. CDR3: CSARTVTGGHHELFS.

Many counts were recorded for this clonotype. The chain couples TRBV29-1 to TRBJ2-7; 9 nucleotides line up with TRBD1. The V gene end was trimmed by 0 bases and the J gene end by 2 bases; junction bases not matched to a gene: 2. This CDR3 comprises 14 residues. Germline CDR1 reads SQVTM; CDR2 reads ANQGSEA. Here the CDR3 reads CSVEETGGTYEQYF. CDR3 nucleotide sequence: TGCAGCGTTGAAGAGACAGGGGGTACCTACGAGCAGTACTTC.

As to this clonotype: The missing conserved phenylalanine or tryptophan at the end of this CDR3 makes a read error likely. This sequence joins TRBV20-1 and TRBJ1-1; D call uncertain. V was clipped by 7 bases and J by 5 bases, with 20 bases between them. The germline CDR1 and CDR2 sequences are DFQATT and SNEGSKA (reference sequence). The CDR3 runs to 14 residues. The CDR3 DNA reads TGCAGTGTCCCCTCGGGGTTTGATAGAACTGAAGCTTTCTCT. Translation gives CSVPSGFDRTEAFS.

As for this clonotype: At one of its ends the junction is not consistent with the germline gene, which may arise from a read error. The chain uses TRBV18 and TRBJ2-7, with 8 bases that match TRBD2. The CDR3 runs to 14 residues. The germline V gene has CDR1 KGHSH and CDR2 LQKENI. CDR3 DNA sequence: TGTCCCAGCTCACGAGGACTAGCTGGCGACGAGCAGTACTTC. It translates to CPSSRGLAGDEQYF.

About this clonotype: At one end the junction does not follow the germline gene, possibly because of a read error. The chain has TRBV6-6 and TRBJ2-5, with D perhaps matching TRBD1 (6 bases). CDR3 length: 15 amino acids. The germline gives CDR1 MNHNY, CDR2 SVGAGI (reference sequence). CDR3: CASSFEKGDQETQYF. The CDR3 DNA reads as TGTGCCAGTAGTTTCGAAAAGGGGGATCAAGAGACCCAGTACTTC.

A remark on this clonotype: Since the CDR3 does not end with the conserved phenylalanine or tryptophan, this likely comes from a read error. The chain is built from TRBV11-1 and TRBJ2-7; D unresolved. The CDR3 loop spans 14 amino acids. V lost 3 bases and J lost 2, with 11 bases in between. Germline CDR1 and CDR2: SGHAT and FQDESV (reference sequence). The CDR3 loop is CASSFFSSTYEQYL. CDR3 nucleotides: TGTGCCAGCAGCTTTTTCTCCAGCACCTACGAGCAGTACTTA.

As for this clonotype: Germline and junction disagree at one end, which may indicate a read error. The J gene is TRBJ2-7, the V gene TRBV7-8; the D is unclear. There are 16 residues in the CDR3. Germline V gene data show CDR1 as SGHVS and CDR2 as FQNEAQ. CDR3 protein: CASSLDGLGSSYGQYF. DNA of the CDR3: TGTGCCAGCAGCTTAGATGGGCTCGGCAGCTCGTACGGGCAGTACTTC.

Of note for this clonotype: This may stem from a read error, because a much larger clone lies one nucleotide away. J is TRBJ2-1 and V is TRBV14, with D possibly called TRBD1 or TRBD2 (5 bases each). The CDR3 runs 16 residues. Germline CDR1 and CDR2: SGHDN and FVKESK. The CDR3 DNA sequence: TGTGCCAGCAGCCCCCGGACTGGGACCTCCTACAATGAGCTGTTCTTC. This encodes CASSPRTGTSYNELFF. The complete variable domain, with remaining parts taken from reference TRBV14 and TRBJ2-1, reads EAGVTQFPSHSVIEKGQTVTLRCDPISGHDNLYWYRRVMGKEIKFLLHFVKESKQDESGMPNNRFLAERTGGTYSTLKVQPAELEDSGVYFCASSPRTGTSYNELFFGPGTRLTVL.

The chain carries TRBV5-6 and TRBJ1-1; D unresolved. Germline loops: CDR1 SGHDT, CDR2 YYEEEE. CDR3 length equals 14 residues. V was trimmed by 1 base and J by 12 bases, leaving 19 bases between them. CDR3 sequence (DNA): TGTGCCAGCAGCTTGATAACTGGAGAAACAGAAACTTTCTTT. This sequence encodes CASSLITGETETFF.

DNA of the CDR3: TGCAGCGTTGGTATGCCGGGGGCCTCCGGGGAGCTGTTTTTT. It is translated as CSVGMPGASGELFF. J is TRBJ2-2 and V is TRBV29-1; D may correspond to TRBD1 or TRBD2 (6 bases each). V was cut by 4 bases and J by 6 bases, with 15 bases left in between. The CDR3 runs 14 residues. Germline CDR1 and CDR2: SQVTM and ANQGSEA.

By share of the sample, this clonotype is medium-sized (0.01 to 0.1%). This rearrangement joins TRBV6-2 or TRBV6-3 to TRBJ2-7, with D possibly being TRBD2 (6 bases). The CDR3 spans 15 residues. The germline gives CDR1 MNHEY, CDR2 SVGEGT. Trimming removed 4 bases from V and 0 bases from J, with 13 bases in between. As DNA, the CDR3 is TGTGCCAGCAGTTTGCTAGCGCCCAACTCCTACGAGCAGTACTTC. Amino acid sequence: CASSLLAPNSYEQYF.